This TCR beta chain is from a study of T cell responses to AZD1222 COVID-19 vaccine. The repertoire was sequenced with immunoSEQ multiplex PCR; TCRdb's copy has only in-frame clones and lacks some. The table includes around 100,000 clones, approximately 90% detected once. The CDR3 spans 13 residues. Trimming shortened V by 4 bases and J by 7 bases, and 8 bases separated the two germline ends. The germline V gene has CDR1 MGHDK and CDR2 SYGVNS. With regard to this clone: Its specificity is unknown.

Findings and limits, study-wide: Elevations in Spike-specific TCR breadth and depth followed administration of two AZD1222 doses.

The sequence came from an adult who received the AZD1222 COVID-19 vaccine. The sample consisted of peripheral blood, taken 28 days after the second AZD1222 dose. The J gene is TRBJ1-6, the V gene TRBV25-1; D is possibly TRBD1 (5 bases). CDR3 amino acids: CASSVQDNSPLHF. The CDR3 DNA reads TGTGCCAGCAGTGTACAGGACAATTCACCCCTCCACTTT.